This TCR beta chain is drawn from a study of naive and memory T cell subsets. Amplification of ligated cDNA took four PCR rounds with SP2 and nested alpha and beta constant primers. In TCRdb, the UMI-ligation and nested PCR reads were re-called with MiXCR into one record per CDR3 protein. The data show more than 30,000 distinct CDR3 sequences, with 6.5% to 8% seen just once and about 3.1% held by the top ten. This clonotype was detected only a few times. Trimming took off 3 bases at V and 14 bases at J, with 8 bases between the two ends. Germline V gives CDR1 MDHEN, CDR2 SYDVKM. CDR3 length: 11 amino acids. Treatment reported: skin biopsy from PPD injection site in Mantoux-positive individual. A UMI-containing oligonucleotide was joined by 3' ligation to the TCR cDNA template.

The chain recombines TRBV28 with TRBJ1-6; D ambiguous. The sample was skin, taken from a tuberculin skin test site. The TCR was taken from an adult in good health. The CDR3 sequence is CASSFRQALHF. CDR3 DNA: TGTGCCAGCAGTTTTCGCCAAGCCCTCCACTTT.